This TCR beta chain was captured in a study of multiple sclerosis patients with progressive multifocal leukoencephalopathy. Time point described: before natalizumab initiation. The table came from immunoSEQ multiplex PCR; TCRdb's copy has only in-frame clones and leaves some out. The sample includes roughly 34,000 clones, approximately 90% of them seen just once. Concerning this clone itself: Antigen: not known.

Study-wide results and caveats: Most PML patients had lower entropy, suggesting less diverse TRB repertoires.

J gave up 8 bases and V 3 bases, and 7 bases lay outside the gene matches. CDR3 length equals 14 residues. Germline V gene data show CDR1 as SGDLS and CDR2 as YYNGEE. The sequenced sample consisted of PBMCs. V usage is TRBV9 and J usage is TRBJ2-1; 8 bases are shared with TRBD2. This sequence was found in a human donor with multiple sclerosis. CDR3 bases: TGTGCCAGCAGCGATGAAGCGGGAGTATATGAGCAGTTCTTC. It yields the protein CASSDEAGVYEQFF.